The 10 T cell receptor beta chains reported below all come from one sample, sequenced in a study of CD8 T cells in Susac syndrome. RNA, at about 0.45 to 1 ug, was reverse transcribed with random hexamers. MiXCR was run by TCRdb on the immunoSEQ multiplex PCR reads, yielding one entry per CDR3 protein. The sample lists more than 85,000 distinct CDR3 sequences, 90% to 96% seen once, with roughly 0.099% in the top ten. Sequences were obtained from CD4+ T cells from PBMCs. The receptors come from a human donor in good health.

This chain connects TRBV7-8 to TRBJ2-1; TRBD2 agrees at 9 bases. V shed 4 bases, J shed 4 bases, and the junction held 5 bases outside the gene matches. CDR3 size: 15 residues. Germline V gives CDR1 SGHVS, CDR2 FQNEAQ. CDR3 coding DNA: TGTGCCAGCAGCTCGGGACTAGCAGCTTACAATGAGCAGTTCTTC. Protein product: CASSSGLAAYNEQFF.

The gene calls are TRBV12-3 or TRBV12-4 and TRBJ2-5; the match to TRBD1 covers 7 bases. The CDR3 sequence is 13 residues long. With V trimmed by 3 bases and J by 4 bases, 2 bases remained unmatched. The CDR3 bases are TGTGCCAGCAGTTTCCCAGGGGGAGAGACCCAGTACTTC. Translating it yields CASSFPGGETQYF.

J is TRBJ2-7 and V is TRBV6-6, with 11 bases that match TRBD1. V lost 0 bases to trimming and J lost 4 bases; unmatched junction nucleotides: 2. There are 15 residues in the CDR3. The germline CDR1 and CDR2 sequences are MNHNY and SVGAGI (reference sequence). The CDR3 region is CASSYSGTGGYEQYF. Written as DNA, the CDR3 is TGTGCCAGCAGTTACTCTGGGACAGGGGGATACGAGCAGTACTTC.

The chain recombines TRBV3-1 with TRBJ2-3, with 14 bases that match TRBD2. The CDR3 spans 17 residues. CDR1 is LGHDT, CDR2 YNNKEL, per germline (reference sequence). The V and J ends lost 4 bases and 10 bases, in that order; junction bases with no gene match: 13. CDR3 coding DNA: TGTGCCAGCAGCCGGCGGTATGGACTAGCGGGGGGTCCGTCGCAGTATTTT. Amino acid sequence: CASSRRYGLAGGPSQYF.

The chain joins TRBV12-3 or TRBV12-4 to TRBJ2-1, with 10 bases matching TRBD2. The CDR3 consists of 13 residues. Germline trimming cut 6 bases from V and 6 bases from J; bases unmatched to any gene: 2. The DNA of the CDR3 is TGTGCCAGCAGAATAGCGGGAGGCAATGAGCAGTTCTTC. It encodes CASRIAGGNEQFF.

V and J are TRBV18 and TRBJ2-4, with D perhaps TRBD1 or TRBD2 (5 bases each). The V gene lost 6 bases and the J gene lost 7 bases, with 19 bases spanning the gap. The CDR3 contains 15 residues. Germline assignment: CDR1 KGHSH and CDR2 LQKENI. Written as DNA, the CDR3 is TGTGCCAGCTCCTCAATCGGGACGGCGACCAACATTCAGTACTTC. It specifies CASSSIGTATNIQYF.

The chain links TRBV7-2 to TRBJ2-7; D is possibly TRBD1 or TRBD2 (5 bases each). Germline V gene sequence: CDR1 SGHTA, CDR2 FQGNSA. Trimming cost V 6 bases and J 6 bases, with 12 bases left between them. The CDR3 length is 12 residues. The CDR3 reads CASRRTGREQYF. CDR3 DNA: TGTGCCAGCAGGAGGACGGGGCGCGAGCAGTACTTC.

This chain links TRBV18 with TRBJ2-1, with D uncertain. This CDR3 is built from 17 residues. The germline CDR1 and CDR2 sequences are KGHSH and LQKENI. V was trimmed by 2 bases and J by 6 bases, leaving 20 bases between them. CDR3 in DNA: TGTGCCAGCTCACCATTTCTTCCGGAGATGGTGGCCAATGAGCAGTTCTTC. Translation: CASSPFLPEMVANEQFF.

The chain has TRBV7-2 and TRBJ2-7; 8 nucleotides align to TRBD1. This CDR3 has 12 residues. Germline CDR1 reads SGHTA; CDR2 reads FQGNSA. V shed 4 bases, J shed 4 bases, and the junction held 0 bases outside the gene matches. The CDR3 bases are TGTGCCAGCAGCTGGACAGGGTACGAGCAGTACTTC. This translates into CASSWTGYEQYF.

The genes are TRBV12-5 and TRBJ2-3; D is perhaps TRBD1 (5 bases). Looked up from germline, CDR1 is LGHNT and CDR2 is FRNRAP. Trimming shortened V by 6 bases and J by 2 bases, and 12 bases separated the two germline ends. The CDR3 covers 14 residues. The CDR3 sequence: CASGGPQLTDTQYF. CDR3 coding DNA: TGTGCTAGTGGGGGGCCCCAACTCACAGATACGCAGTATTTT.